One sample yielded the 29 T cell receptor beta chains listed below, sequenced in a study of CD8 T cells in Susac syndrome. Reverse transcription of about 0.45 to 1 ug RNA used random hexamers. One entry per CDR3 protein results from TCRdb running MiXCR on the immunoSEQ multiplex PCR reads. Among roughly 140,000 distinct CDR3 sequences, approximately 93% were seen once, and the ten largest hold approximately 0.25%. Material: CD8+ T cells from PBMCs. The origin of the receptors is a human donor in good health.

The V call is TRBV6-2 or TRBV6-3, the J call TRBJ2-1, with 7 nucleotides matching TRBD2. The CDR3 has 12 amino acids. V dropped 5 bases and J dropped 10; count of bases not matched to a gene: 5. Per the germline V gene, CDR1 is MNHEY and CDR2 is SVGEGT. CDR3 residues: CASSHLAEEQFF. The CDR3 DNA is TGTGCCAGCAGTCATCTAGCGGAGGAGCAGTTCTTC.

The CDR3 is CAWSRTSGTDTQYF. CDR3 in DNA: TGTGCCTGGTCGAGGACTAGCGGGACAGATACGCAGTATTTT. The rearrangement links TRBV30 to TRBJ2-3; 11 nucleotides agree with TRBD2. This CDR3 has 14 amino acids. V shed 5 bases, J shed 3 bases, and the junction held 4 bases outside the gene matches. The germline V gene has CDR1 GTSNPN and CDR2 SVGIG (reference sequence).

The chain uses TRBV29-1 and TRBJ2-3, with a weak D call TRBD2 (6 bases). The CDR3 consists of 18 residues. V was cut by 0 bases and J by 5 bases, with 24 bases left in between. Germline CDR1 SQVTM, CDR2 ANQGSEA. Written as DNA, the CDR3 is TGCAGCGTTGAAGATCAAGTGGGGCGGGACGGTAGACGAGATACGCAGTATTTT. Translating gives CSVEDQVGRDGRRDTQYF.

This chain connects TRBV28 to TRBJ2-3; TRBD2 aligns across 15 bases. Germline lookup yields CDR1 MDHEN and CDR2 SYDVKM. The CDR3 sequence is 17 residues long. After removal of 5 bases from V and 5 bases from J, the junction contained 8 bases not matched to a gene. The DNA for the CDR3 is TGTGCCAGCAGTATCGGACTAGCGGGAGGGCCTGTAGATACGCAGTATTTT. This encodes CASSIGLAGGPVDTQYF.

The rearrangement uses TRBV20-1 and TRBJ2-1, with 8 bases aligning to TRBD2. The CDR3 loop spans 14 amino acids. Losses at the gene ends were 3 bases for V and 10 bases for J; bases not matched to a gene: 11. Germline V CDR1 and CDR2: DFQATT, SNEGSKA (reference sequence). CDR3 in amino acids: CSASERLAGREQFF. CDR3 nucleotide sequence: TGCAGTGCTAGTGAAAGGCTAGCGGGCCGGGAGCAGTTCTTC.

The rearrangement uses TRBV29-1 and TRBJ2-7, with TRBD1 matching 10 bases. J was trimmed by 5 bases and V by 7 bases; bases with no gene match: 5. This CDR3 contains 12 residues. The germline CDR1 and CDR2 sequences are SQVTM and ANQGSEA. DNA for the CDR3: TGCAGCGCCACCGGGACAGGGGACGAGCAGTACTTC. This sequence encodes CSATGTGDEQYF.

The gene calls are TRBV4-1 and TRBJ1-2; TRBD1 agrees at 9 bases. Germline CDR1 and CDR2: MGHRA and YSYEKL. The CDR3 length is 15 residues. The trim removed 3 bases at V and 5 bases at J, leaving 7 bases unmatched. The CDR3 is CASSQDAGTGYGYTF. The CDR3 nucleotides are TGCGCCAGCAGCCAGGATGCCGGGACAGGGTATGGCTACACCTTC.

V usage is TRBV7-9 and J usage is TRBJ2-3; D unresolved. Deletions cut 3 bases from V and 4 bases from J, with 11 bases between. Per germline, CDR1 SEHNR and CDR2 FQNEAQ (reference sequence). This CDR3 spans 14 amino acids. The CDR3 reads CASSFYTPSDTQYF. CDR3 nucleotides: TGTGCCAGCAGCTTCTACACACCTTCAGATACGCAGTATTTT.

This chain links TRBV7-9 with TRBJ2-7; D is undetermined. Germline values: CDR1 SEHNR, CDR2 FQNEAQ (reference sequence). The V end was cut by 5 bases, the J end by 3 bases, with 8 bases between. This CDR3 is 12 amino acids long. The DNA of the CDR3 is TGTGCCAGCAGCGCACACAGCTACGAGCAGTACTTC. It specifies CASSAHSYEQYF.

The J gene is TRBJ1-2, the V gene TRBV6-5; D is possibly TRBD1 (5 bases). Trimming left V 0 bases short and J 3 bases short, with 11 bases between. Germline V gives CDR1 MNHEY, CDR2 SVGAGI. CDR3 length: 15 residues. The CDR3 nucleotides read TGTGCCAGCAGTTACTCGGGCAGGGCCTACTATGGCTACACCTTC. As protein: CASSYSGRAYYGYTF.

The genes are TRBV12-3 or TRBV12-4 and TRBJ2-5; D not certain. The CDR3 is 11 residues long. The V and J ends lost 5 bases and 5 bases respectively, with 6 bases between them. CDR3 region: CASSDWETQYF. The CDR3, as DNA: TGTGCCAGCAGTGACTGGGAGACCCAGTACTTC.

This clonotype appeared a single time. The chain uses TRBV9 and TRBJ2-2, with 9 nucleotides matching TRBD2. Germline CDR1 and CDR2: SGDLS and YYNGEE. This CDR3 comprises 17 residues. The V segment lost 5 bases and the J segment 2 bases; nucleotides outside the gene matches: 10. CDR3 loop: CASSTQTSGVNTGELFF. CDR3 coding DNA: TGTGCCAGCAGTACCCAGACTAGCGGAGTAAACACCGGGGAGCTGTTTTTT.

This clonotype was seen just once. This chain uses TRBV4-3 with TRBJ1-1; D possibly corresponds to TRBD1 (5 bases). Germline values: CDR1 LGHNA, CDR2 YSLEER. The CDR3 consists of 14 residues. V lost 0 bases and J 3 bases, leaving 8 bases between the germline ends. CDR3 residues: CASSQDREDTEAFF. The CDR3 nucleotides are TGCGCCAGCAGCCAAGACAGGGAAGACACTGAAGCTTTCTTT.

This clonotype was seen a handful of times. The gene calls are TRBV27 and TRBJ1-5; D is perhaps TRBD1 (5 bases). CDR3 length: 14 amino acids. V was pared by 1 base and J by 1 base, with 5 bases between. Germline V gene lookup returns CDR1 MNHEY and CDR2 SMNVEV (reference sequence). CDR3: CASSLWGSNQPQHF. CDR3 sequence (DNA): TGTGCCAGCAGTTTATGGGGGAGCAATCAGCCCCAGCATTTT.

As to this clonotype: A junction end diverges from the germline sequence, so it may reflect a read error. V and J are TRBV7-7 and TRBJ2-7, with unresolved D. The germline CDR1 and CDR2 sequences are SSHAT and FNYEAQ (reference sequence). CDR3 size: 14 residues. The DNA of the CDR3 is TGTGCTAGCAGCCCCGGGCCTTCCTCCTACGAGCAGTACTTC. Its protein product is CASSPGPSSYEQYF.

The rearrangement links TRBV6-2 or TRBV6-3 to TRBJ2-3, with a tentative D call TRBD2 (5 bases). Germline V gene sequence: CDR1 MNHEY, CDR2 SVGEGT. V was cut by 2 bases and J by 4 bases, with 13 bases left in between. CDR3 length: 15 amino acids. The CDR3 protein is CASSYGWERADTQYF. Here the CDR3 DNA reads TGTGCCAGCAGTTACGGGTGGGAGAGAGCAGATACGCAGTATTTT.

V usage is TRBV7-2 and J usage is TRBJ2-7; 7 nucleotides agree with TRBD2. Germline-derived CDR1 and CDR2 are SGHTA and FQGNSA. V shed 2 bases and J 0 bases; nucleotides not matched to a gene: 13. The CDR3 has 18 amino acids. In nucleotides, the CDR3 is TGTGCCAGCAGCTTAAGGCTAGCGGAGAAAGTTGGCTCCTACGAGCAGTACTTC. It codes for CASSLRLAEKVGSYEQYF.

The rearrangement uses TRBV29-1 and TRBJ1-2; the D gene is possibly TRBD1 (6 bases). The germline V and J ends were trimmed by 2 bases and 2 bases, with 18 bases remaining between them. CDR1 SQVTM and CDR2 ANQGSEA come from the germline V gene. This CDR3 spans 16 amino acids. The CDR3 nucleotides read TGCAGCGTTGAACTCGGGACCGGACAGAACAACTATGGCTACACCTTC. This translates into CSVELGTGQNNYGYTF.

The V and J genes are TRBV28 and TRBJ1-5; D is ambiguous. Per the germline V gene, CDR1 is MDHEN and CDR2 is SYDVKM. Trimming took 3 bases from V and 6 from J, leaving 3 bases between them. CDR3 size: 11 residues. The CDR3: CASSFGQPQHF. CDR3 in DNA: TGTGCCAGCAGTTTTGGTCAGCCCCAGCATTTT.

This rearrangement joins TRBV15 to TRBJ2-3, with 8 nucleotides matching TRBD1. Trimming took 0 bases from V and 3 from J; bases not matched to a gene: 2. Germline-derived CDR1 and CDR2 are LNHNV and YYDKDF (reference sequence). The CDR3 loop spans 15 amino acids. The CDR3 nucleotides are TGTGCCACCAGCAGAGATGGACAGGGAACAGATACGCAGTATTTT. It encodes CATSRDGQGTDTQYF.

The chain links TRBV27 to TRBJ2-7, with D perhaps TRBD1 or TRBD2 (5 bases each). Trimming cost V 5 bases and J 6 bases, with 17 bases left between them. The CDR3 runs 14 residues. Germline V CDR1 and CDR2: MNHEY, SMNVEV (reference sequence). The CDR3 DNA follows: TGTGCCAGCAGTCCCTCGGGGACCTTGGCCGAGCAGTACTTC. It yields the protein CASSPSGTLAEQYF.

The chain combines TRBV29-1 with TRBJ2-1; 11 bases align to TRBD2. The CDR3 loop spans 13 amino acids. Losses at the gene ends were 4 bases for V and 9 bases for J; bases not matched to a gene: 5. Germline V gene data show CDR1 as SQVTM and CDR2 as ANQGSEA. In DNA form, the CDR3 reads TGCAGCGTTGTAGTAGCGGGAGGGTTTGAGCAGTTCTTC. Translated, it gives CSVVVAGGFEQFF.

The chain recombines TRBV7-2 with TRBJ2-7, with D maybe TRBD1 (6 bases). CDR3 length equals 14 residues. V was trimmed by 5 bases and J by 3 bases, leaving 14 bases between them. The V gene's germline CDR1 is SGHTA and CDR2 FQGNSA. Written as DNA, the CDR3 is TGTGCCAGCAGCCGACCGGACAGCTACTACGAGCAGTACTTC. Translation: CASSRPDSYYEQYF. The variable domain in full, with the rest retrieved from reference TRBV7-2 and TRBJ2-7, is GAGVSQSPSNKVTEKGKDVELRCDPISGHTALYWYRQSLGQGLEFLIYFQGNSAPDKSGLPSDRFSAERTGGSVSTLTIQRTQQEDSAVYLCASSRPDSYYEQYFGPGTRLTVT.

The chain carries TRBV13 and TRBJ2-7; D may match TRBD1 or TRBD2 (5 bases each). The CDR3 is 13 residues long. V dropped 4 bases and J dropped 6 bases, with 13 bases sitting between them. Germline lookup yields CDR1 PRHDT and CDR2 FYEKMQ (reference sequence). The CDR3 here is CASSSEGFGEQYF. DNA of the CDR3: TGTGCCAGCAGCTCTGAGGGGTTTGGCGAGCAGTACTTC. Drawing the rest from reference TRBV13 and TRBJ2-7, the complete variable domain is AAGVIQSPRHLIKEKRETATLKCYPIPRHDTVYWYQQGPGQDPQFLISFYEKMQSDKGSIPDRFSAQQFSDYHSELNMSSLELGDSALYFCASSSEGFGEQYFGPGTRLTVT.

This clonotype was seen once. The rearrangement uses TRBV12-3 or TRBV12-4 and TRBJ2-1, with 11 bases identical to TRBD2. V trimming: 5 bases; J trimming: 5 bases; junction bases outside the gene matches: 11. CDR3 length: 17 residues. CDR3 coding DNA: TGTGCCAGCAGTGAAATAGCGGGAGGGGGTTTGAACAATGAGCAGTTCTTC. Translation gives CASSEIAGGGLNNEQFF.

The chain links TRBV9 to TRBJ1-5; D gene unclear. V shed 0 bases and J shed 7 bases, with 11 bases lying between them. The CDR3 contains 14 residues. CDR1 is SGDLS and CDR2 is YYNGEE in the germline V gene. The DNA for the CDR3 is TGTGCCAGCAGCGTAGCTGCCAGCGGGCAGCCCCAGCATTTT. Amino acids: CASSVAASGQPQHF.

This clonotype was observed a single time. V and J are TRBV20-1 and TRBJ1-5; a possible D gene is TRBD1 (6 bases). The CDR3 totals 16 residues. CDR1 and CDR2 from the germline V gene are DFQATT and SNEGSKA (reference sequence). V shed 7 bases and J shed 4 bases, with 23 bases lying between them. CDR3 nucleotides: TGCAGTGGGTTCTCGGGACATCAATTAGGGAATCAGCCCCAGCATTTT. The encoded protein is CSGFSGHQLGNQPQHF.

V gene TRBV15 combines with J gene TRBJ2-1; D possibly uses TRBD1 or TRBD2 (5 bases each). The V gene lost 5 bases and the J gene lost 0 bases, with 11 bases spanning the gap. This CDR3 has 15 amino acids. Germline lookup yields CDR1 LNHNV and CDR2 YYDKDF (reference sequence). The CDR3 region has the DNA TGTGCCACCAGCCTCCGGGACGGCTCCTACAATGAGCAGTTCTTC. Amino acids: CATSLRDGSYNEQFF.

This chain uses TRBV20-1 with TRBJ2-2; the match to TRBD2 covers 12 bases. The CDR3 runs 14 residues. Germline V gene sequence: CDR1 DFQATT, CDR2 SNEGSKA (reference sequence). The trim removed 6 bases at V and 7 bases at J, leaving 6 bases unmatched. In DNA, the CDR3 is TGCAGTGCAAGTACTAGCGGGAGGCTCGGGGAGCTGTTTTTT. Amino acids: CSASTSGRLGELFF.